The entry below describes one T cell receptor (beta chain). As yet, its antigen is unknown. Other DNA sequences in this specimen translate into the identical CDR3. This CDR3 is built from 13 residues. Germline CDR1 and CDR2: SGDLS and YYNGEE. Deletions cut 0 bases from V and 3 bases from J, with 5 bases between. This entry belongs to a study of shared clonotypes between healthy human individuals. The assay was immunoSEQ multiplex PCR, and TCRdb's table has in-frame clones only and misses some. The sample carries approximately 500,000 clones, roughly 95% recorded once. Overall study findings and caveats: A few donors showed sharing of roughly 5% of naive CD4 clonotypes. A reduction in generation probabilities was seen for non-shared clonotypes relative to those shared by all four donors.

The sample taken for sequencing was naive CD4+ T cells sorted from blood. The sample's subset: CD45RA+ positively selected. This sequence was found in a woman under 40 in good health. The chain employs TRBV9 and TRBJ2-3; no clear D gene. CDR3 amino acids: CASSVGTTDTQYF. As DNA, the CDR3 is TGTGCCAGCAGCGTAGGAACTACAGATACGCAGTATTTT.